This T cell receptor beta chain was obtained from a study of PD-L1 blockade in urothelial cancer. Across the whole study: Study patients had been treated with 0 to 3 previous chemotherapy regimens.

Sequencing used immunoSEQ multiplex PCR; TCRdb keeps in-frame clones, though not all of them. The sample consists of 70,000 to 100,000 clones, over 80% of them appearing once. Time point described: pretreatment peripheral blood. The sequencing used PBMCs, collected around atezolizumab (anti-PD-L1) treatment. This clonotype was sampled from a man between 60 and 70 years old with urothelial cancer.

CDR3 DNA: TGTGCCATCAGTGAGTCGGGGGCAAGCAATCAGCCCCAGCATTTT. The encoded protein is CAISESGASNQPQHF. The chain combines TRBV10-3 with TRBJ1-5; D perhaps matches TRBD1 (6 bases). Per the germline V gene, CDR1 is ENHRY and CDR2 is SYGVKD. Trimming pared 0 bases from V and 1 base from J, leaving 7 bases between. The CDR3 loop spans 15 amino acids.